This TCR beta chain was captured in a study of vaccination and CD4 T cells after COVID-19. Overall study context: Across the group, participants received two doses of either BNT162b2 or mRNA-1273 vaccine.

Sequence data for DNA of cultured CD4+ T cells were generated by the Oncomine TCR Beta short-read assay. TCRdb called the PCR reads again in MiXCR, with one record for every CDR3 protein. The table has 7,000 to 8,500 distinct CDR3 sequences, over 65% seen once. As for treatment: roughly 10-day PBMC culture with coronavirus spike peptide pools or control peptides (ViraFEST assay). With 6 bases removed from V and 0 bases from J, the gap between germline ends came to 21 bases. In germline, CDR1 is DFQATT, CDR2 SNEGSKA (reference sequence). CDR3 length: 17 amino acids. About this clonotype itself: Its specificity is unknown.

The source is a human donor who had recovered from COVID-19. Sequencing was performed on CD4+ T cells from blood, cultured in vitro. V gene TRBV20-1 combines with J gene TRBJ1-5; D uncertain. As DNA, the CDR3 is TGCAGTGCAACGGGGAACACAGTGGGAGATAGCAATCAGCCCCAGCATTTT. Translating gives CSATGNTVGDSNQPQHF.